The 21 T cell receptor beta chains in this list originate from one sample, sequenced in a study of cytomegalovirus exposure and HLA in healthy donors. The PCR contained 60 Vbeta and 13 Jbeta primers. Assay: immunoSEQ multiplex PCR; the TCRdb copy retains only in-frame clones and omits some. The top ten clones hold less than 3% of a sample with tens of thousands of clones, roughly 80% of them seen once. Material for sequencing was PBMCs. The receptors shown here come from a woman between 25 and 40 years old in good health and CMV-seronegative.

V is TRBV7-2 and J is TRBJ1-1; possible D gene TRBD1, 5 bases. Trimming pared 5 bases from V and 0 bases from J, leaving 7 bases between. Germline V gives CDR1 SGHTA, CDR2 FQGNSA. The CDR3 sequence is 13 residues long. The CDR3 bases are TGTGCCAGCAGCATCAGGGTGAACACTGAAGCTTTCTTT. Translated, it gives CASSIRVNTEAFF.

CDR3 sequence (DNA): TGTGCCAGCAGCCTGCGACTCGGCAACGAGACCCAGTACTTC. Its translation: CASSLRLGNETQYF. V gene TRBV5-6 combines with J gene TRBJ2-5; D not certain. CDR3 length equals 14 residues. Germline V gives CDR1 SGHDT, CDR2 YYEEEE. V was pared by 4 bases and J by 5 bases, with 15 bases between.

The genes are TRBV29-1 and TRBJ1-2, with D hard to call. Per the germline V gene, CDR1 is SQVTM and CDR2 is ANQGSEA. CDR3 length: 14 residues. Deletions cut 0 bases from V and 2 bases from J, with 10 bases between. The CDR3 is CSVEDPGINYGYTF. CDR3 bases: TGCAGCGTTGAAGATCCGGGGATAAACTATGGCTACACCTTC.

The CDR3 DNA reads TGTGCCAGCAGCTTTGATGCGGGGTTTTCCTACAATGAGCAGTTCTTC. It yields the protein CASSFDAGFSYNEQFF. The chain carries TRBV7-6 and TRBJ2-1; possible D gene TRBD2, 6 bases. CDR1 is SGHVS and CDR2 is FNYEAQ in the germline V gene. Deletions cut 3 bases from V and 1 base from J, with 13 bases between. This CDR3 has 16 residues.

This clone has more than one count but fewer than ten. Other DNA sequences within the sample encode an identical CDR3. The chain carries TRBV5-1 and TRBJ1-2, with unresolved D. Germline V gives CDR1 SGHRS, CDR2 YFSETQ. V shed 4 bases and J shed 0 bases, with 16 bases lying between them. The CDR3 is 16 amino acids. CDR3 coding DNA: TGCGCCAGCAGCCCCCAGGAAGGCCAGGCTAACTATGGCTACACCTTC. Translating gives CASSPQEGQANYGYTF. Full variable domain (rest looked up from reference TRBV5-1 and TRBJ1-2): KAGVTQTPRYLIKTRGQQVTLSCSPISGHRSVSWYQQTPGQGLQFLFEYFSETQRNKGNFPGRFSGRQFSNSRSEMNVSTLELGDSALYLCASSPQEGQANYGYTFGSGTRLTVV.

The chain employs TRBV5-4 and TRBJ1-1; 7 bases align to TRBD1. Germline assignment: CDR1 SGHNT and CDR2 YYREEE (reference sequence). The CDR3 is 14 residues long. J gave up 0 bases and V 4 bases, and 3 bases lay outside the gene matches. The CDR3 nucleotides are TGTGCCAGCAGCACAGGGGCCCTGAACACTGAAGCTTTCTTT. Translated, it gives CASSTGALNTEAFF.

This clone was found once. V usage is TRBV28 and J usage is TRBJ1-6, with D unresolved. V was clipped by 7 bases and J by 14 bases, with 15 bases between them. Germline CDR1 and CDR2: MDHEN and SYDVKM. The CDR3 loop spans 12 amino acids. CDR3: CASKAGLRALHF. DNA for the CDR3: TGTGCCAGCAAAGCAGGCTTACGTGCCCTCCACTTT.

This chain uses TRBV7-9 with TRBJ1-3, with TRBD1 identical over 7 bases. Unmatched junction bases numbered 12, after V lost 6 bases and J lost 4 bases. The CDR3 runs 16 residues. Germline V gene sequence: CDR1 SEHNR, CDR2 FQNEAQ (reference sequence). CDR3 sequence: CASSPNRGSEGNTIYF. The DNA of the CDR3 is TGTGCCAGCAGTCCAAACAGGGGCTCGGAAGGAAACACCATATATTTT.

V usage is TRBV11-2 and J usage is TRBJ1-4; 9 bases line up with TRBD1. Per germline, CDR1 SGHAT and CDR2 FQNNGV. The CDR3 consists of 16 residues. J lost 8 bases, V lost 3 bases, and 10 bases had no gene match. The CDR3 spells CASSLGGTGRGEKLFF. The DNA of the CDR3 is TGTGCCAGCAGCTTGGGGGGGACAGGGAGGGGGGAAAAACTGTTTTTT.

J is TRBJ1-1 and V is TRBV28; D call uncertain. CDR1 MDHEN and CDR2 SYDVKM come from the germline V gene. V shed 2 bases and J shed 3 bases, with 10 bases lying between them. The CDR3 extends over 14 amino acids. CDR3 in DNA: TGTGCCAGCAGTTTACTAAGCGGGGACACTGAAGCTTTCTTT. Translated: CASSLLSGDTEAFF.

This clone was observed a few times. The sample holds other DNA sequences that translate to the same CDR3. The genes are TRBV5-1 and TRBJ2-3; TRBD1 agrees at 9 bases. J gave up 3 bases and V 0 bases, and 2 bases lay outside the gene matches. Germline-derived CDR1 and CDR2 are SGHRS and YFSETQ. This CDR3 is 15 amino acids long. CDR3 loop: CASSLEDRGTDTQYF. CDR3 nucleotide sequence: TGCGCCAGCAGCTTGGAGGACAGGGGAACAGATACGCAGTATTTT.

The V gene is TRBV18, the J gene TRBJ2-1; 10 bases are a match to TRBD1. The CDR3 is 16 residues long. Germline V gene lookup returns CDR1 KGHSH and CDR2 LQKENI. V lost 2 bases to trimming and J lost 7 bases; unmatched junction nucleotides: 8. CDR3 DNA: TGTGCCAGCTCACCATTCAGACAGGGGGCGAATAATGAGCAGTTCTTC. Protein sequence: CASSPFRQGANNEQFF.

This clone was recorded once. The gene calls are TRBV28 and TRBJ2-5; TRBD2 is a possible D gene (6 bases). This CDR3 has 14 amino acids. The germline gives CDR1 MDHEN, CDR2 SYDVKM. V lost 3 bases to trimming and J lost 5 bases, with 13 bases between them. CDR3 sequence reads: CASSFAGFRETQYF. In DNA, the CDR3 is TGTGCCAGCAGTTTCGCGGGATTCCGGGAGACCCAGTACTTC.

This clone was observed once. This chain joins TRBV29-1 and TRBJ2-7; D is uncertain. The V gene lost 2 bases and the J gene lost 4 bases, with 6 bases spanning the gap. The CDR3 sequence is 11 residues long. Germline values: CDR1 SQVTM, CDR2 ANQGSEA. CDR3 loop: CSVESAYEQYF. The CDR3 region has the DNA TGCAGCGTTGAATCCGCGTACGAGCAGTACTTC.

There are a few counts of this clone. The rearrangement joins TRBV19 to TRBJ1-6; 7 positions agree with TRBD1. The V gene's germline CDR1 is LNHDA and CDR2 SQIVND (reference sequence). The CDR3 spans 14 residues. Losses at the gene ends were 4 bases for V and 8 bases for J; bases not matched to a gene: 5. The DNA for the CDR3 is TGTGCCAGTAGTACGACAGGGAGCGATTCACCCCTCCACTTT. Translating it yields CASSTTGSDSPLHF.

The chain's CDR3 is CASSVTQGAGYTF. Here the CDR3 DNA reads TGTGCCAGCAGTGTCACGCAGGGGGCTGGCTACACCTTC. This chain links TRBV6-1 with TRBJ1-2; 8 nucleotides agree with TRBD1. The CDR3 spans 13 residues. Losses at the gene ends were 4 bases for V and 7 bases for J; bases not matched to a gene: 5. Germline CDR1 is MNHNS and CDR2 is SASEGT.

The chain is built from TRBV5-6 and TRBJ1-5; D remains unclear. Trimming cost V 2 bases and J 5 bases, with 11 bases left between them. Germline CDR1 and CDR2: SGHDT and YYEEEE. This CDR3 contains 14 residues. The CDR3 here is CASSLGSGHQPQHF. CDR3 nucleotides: TGTGCCAGCAGCTTAGGTAGCGGTCATCAGCCCCAGCATTTT.

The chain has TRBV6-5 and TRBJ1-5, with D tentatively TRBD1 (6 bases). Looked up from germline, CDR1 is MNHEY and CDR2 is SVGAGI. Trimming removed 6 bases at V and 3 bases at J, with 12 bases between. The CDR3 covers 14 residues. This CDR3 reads CASSLTGHNQPQHF. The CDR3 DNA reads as TGTGCCAGCAGCTTAACAGGGCACAATCAGCCCCAGCATTTT.

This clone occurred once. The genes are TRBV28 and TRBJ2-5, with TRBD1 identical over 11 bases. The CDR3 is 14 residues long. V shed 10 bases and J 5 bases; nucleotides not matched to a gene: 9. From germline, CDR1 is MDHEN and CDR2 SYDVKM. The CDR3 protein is CAIETGQGGETQYF. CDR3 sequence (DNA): TGTGCCATCGAGACGGGACAGGGGGGGGAGACCCAGTACTTC.

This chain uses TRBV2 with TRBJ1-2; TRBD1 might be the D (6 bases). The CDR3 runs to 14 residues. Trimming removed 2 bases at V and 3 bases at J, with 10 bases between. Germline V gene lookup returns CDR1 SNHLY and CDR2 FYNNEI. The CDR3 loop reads CASSEYWTDYGYTF. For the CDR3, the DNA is TGTGCCAGCAGTGAATATTGGACAGACTATGGCTACACCTTC.

CDR3 protein: CASSYNELNTEAFF. The CDR3 region has the DNA TGTGCCAGCAGTTATAACGAGCTGAACACTGAAGCTTTCTTT. V gene TRBV7-6 combines with J gene TRBJ1-1; no clear D gene. The V gene's germline CDR1 is SGHVS and CDR2 FNYEAQ. With 6 bases removed from V and 0 bases from J, the gap between germline ends came to 11 bases. This CDR3 has 14 residues.